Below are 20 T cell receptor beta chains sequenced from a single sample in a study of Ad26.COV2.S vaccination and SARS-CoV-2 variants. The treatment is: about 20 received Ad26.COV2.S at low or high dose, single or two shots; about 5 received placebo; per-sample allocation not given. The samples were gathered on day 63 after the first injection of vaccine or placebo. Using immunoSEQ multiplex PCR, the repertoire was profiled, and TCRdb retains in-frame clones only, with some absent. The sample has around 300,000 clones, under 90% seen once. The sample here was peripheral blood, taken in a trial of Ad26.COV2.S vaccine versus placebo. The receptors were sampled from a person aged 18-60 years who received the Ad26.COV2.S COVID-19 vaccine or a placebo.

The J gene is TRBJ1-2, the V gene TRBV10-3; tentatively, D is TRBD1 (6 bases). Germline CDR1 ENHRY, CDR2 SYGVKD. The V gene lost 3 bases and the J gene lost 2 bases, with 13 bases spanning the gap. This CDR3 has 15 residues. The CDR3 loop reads CAISEGPGDNYGYTF. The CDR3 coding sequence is TGTGCCATCAGTGAAGGTCCAGGGGACAACTATGGCTACACCTTC.

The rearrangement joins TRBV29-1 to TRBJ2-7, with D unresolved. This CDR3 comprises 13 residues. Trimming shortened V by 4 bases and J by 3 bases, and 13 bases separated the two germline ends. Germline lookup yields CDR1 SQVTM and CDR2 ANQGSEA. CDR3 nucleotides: TGCAGCGTTGTGTGGCACTATAGCTACGAGCAGTACTTC. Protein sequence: CSVVWHYSYEQYF.

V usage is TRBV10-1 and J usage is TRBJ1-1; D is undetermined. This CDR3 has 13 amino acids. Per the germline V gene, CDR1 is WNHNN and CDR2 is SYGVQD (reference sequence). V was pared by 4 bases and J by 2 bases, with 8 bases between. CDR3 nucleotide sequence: TGCGCCAGCAGTGTGGAACTAAACACTGAAGCTTTCTTT. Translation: CASSVELNTEAFF.

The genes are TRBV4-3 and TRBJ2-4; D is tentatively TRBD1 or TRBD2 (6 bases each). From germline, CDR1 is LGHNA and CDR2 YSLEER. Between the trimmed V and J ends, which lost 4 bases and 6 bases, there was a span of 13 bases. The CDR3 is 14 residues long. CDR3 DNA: TGCGCCAGCAGCCTCGAGGGGGGCGCAAACATTCAGTACTTC. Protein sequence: CASSLEGGANIQYF.

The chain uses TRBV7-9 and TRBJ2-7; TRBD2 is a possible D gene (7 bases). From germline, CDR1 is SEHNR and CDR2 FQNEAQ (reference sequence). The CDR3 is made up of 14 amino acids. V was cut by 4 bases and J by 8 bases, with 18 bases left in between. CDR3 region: CASSSPTGGAQQYF. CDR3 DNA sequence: TGTGCCAGCAGCTCACCTACGGGGGGCGCGCAGCAGTACTTC.

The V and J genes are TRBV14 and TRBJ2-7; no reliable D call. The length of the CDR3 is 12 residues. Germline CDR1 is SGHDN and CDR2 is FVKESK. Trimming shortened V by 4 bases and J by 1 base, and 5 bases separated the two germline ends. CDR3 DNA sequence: TGTGCCAGCAGCCCTAGGTCCTACGAGCAGTACTTC. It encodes CASSPRSYEQYF.

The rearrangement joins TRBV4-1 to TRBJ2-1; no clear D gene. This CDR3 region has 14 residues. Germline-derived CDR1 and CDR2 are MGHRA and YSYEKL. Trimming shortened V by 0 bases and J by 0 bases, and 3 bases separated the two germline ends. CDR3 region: CASSQDASYNEQFF. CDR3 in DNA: TGCGCCAGCAGCCAAGATGCCTCCTACAATGAGCAGTTCTTC.

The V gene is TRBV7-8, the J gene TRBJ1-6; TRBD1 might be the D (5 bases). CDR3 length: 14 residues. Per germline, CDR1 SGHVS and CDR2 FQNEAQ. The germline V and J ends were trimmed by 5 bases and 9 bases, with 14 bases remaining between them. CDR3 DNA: TGTGCCAGCAGCGTCTCATATGGGGGTTCACCCCTCCACTTT. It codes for CASSVSYGGSPLHF. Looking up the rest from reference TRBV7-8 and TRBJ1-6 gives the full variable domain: GAGVSQSPRYKVAKRGQDVALRCDPISGHVSLFWYQQALGQGPEFLTYFQNEAQLDKSGLPSDRFFAERPEGSVSTLKIQRTQQEDSAVYLCASSVSYGGSPLHFGNGTRLTVT.

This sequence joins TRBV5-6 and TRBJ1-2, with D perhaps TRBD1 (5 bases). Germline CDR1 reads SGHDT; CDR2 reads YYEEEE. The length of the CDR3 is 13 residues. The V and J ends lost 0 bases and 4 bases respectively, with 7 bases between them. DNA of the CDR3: TGTGCCAGCAGCTTGGACAGGCCCTATGGCTACACCTTC. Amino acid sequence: CASSLDRPYGYTF.

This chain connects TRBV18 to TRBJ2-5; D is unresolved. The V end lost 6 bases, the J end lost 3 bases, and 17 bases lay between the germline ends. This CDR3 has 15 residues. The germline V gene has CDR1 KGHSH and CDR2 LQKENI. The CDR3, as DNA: TGTGCCAGCTCCCCGCTACACGCGGAAAAAGAGACCCAGTACTTC. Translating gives CASSPLHAEKETQYF.

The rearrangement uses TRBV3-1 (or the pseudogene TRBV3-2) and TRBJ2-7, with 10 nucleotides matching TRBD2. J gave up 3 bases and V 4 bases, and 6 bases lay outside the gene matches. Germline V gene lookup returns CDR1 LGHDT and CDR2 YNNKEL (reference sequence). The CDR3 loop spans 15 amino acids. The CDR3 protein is CASSLTASGSYEQYV. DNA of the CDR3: TGTGCCAGCAGCCTGACGGCTAGCGGGAGCTACGAGCAGTACGTC.

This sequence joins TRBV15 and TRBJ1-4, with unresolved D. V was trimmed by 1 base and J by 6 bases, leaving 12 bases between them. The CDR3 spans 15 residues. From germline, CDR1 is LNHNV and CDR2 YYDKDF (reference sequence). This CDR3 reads CATSRGPMNDEKLFF. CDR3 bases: TGTGCCACCAGCAGAGGTCCGATGAACGATGAAAAACTGTTTTTT.

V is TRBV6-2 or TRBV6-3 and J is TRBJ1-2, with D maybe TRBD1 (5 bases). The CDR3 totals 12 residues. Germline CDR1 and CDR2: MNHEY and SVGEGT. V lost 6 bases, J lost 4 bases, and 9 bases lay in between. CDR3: CASSDSIYGYTF. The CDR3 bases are TGTGCCAGCAGCGACAGCATCTATGGCTACACCTTC.

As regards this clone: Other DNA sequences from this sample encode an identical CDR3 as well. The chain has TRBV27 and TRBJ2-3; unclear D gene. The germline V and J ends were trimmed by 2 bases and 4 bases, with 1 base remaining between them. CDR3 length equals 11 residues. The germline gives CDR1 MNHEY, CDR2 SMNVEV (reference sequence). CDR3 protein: CASSLADTQYF. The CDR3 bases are TGTGCCAGCAGTTTAGCAGATACGCAGTATTTT.

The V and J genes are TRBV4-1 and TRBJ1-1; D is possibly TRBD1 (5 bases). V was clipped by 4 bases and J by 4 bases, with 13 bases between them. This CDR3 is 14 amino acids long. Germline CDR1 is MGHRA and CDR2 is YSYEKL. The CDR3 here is CASSPAGVGTEAFF. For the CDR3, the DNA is TGCGCCAGCAGCCCCGCGGGGGTGGGCACTGAAGCTTTCTTT.

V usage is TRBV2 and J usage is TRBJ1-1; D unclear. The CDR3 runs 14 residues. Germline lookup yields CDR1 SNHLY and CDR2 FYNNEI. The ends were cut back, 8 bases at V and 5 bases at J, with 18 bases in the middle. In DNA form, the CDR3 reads TGTGCCAGCTCGTTGCAGTATTCTGGTACTGAAGCTTTCTTT. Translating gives CASSLQYSGTEAFF.

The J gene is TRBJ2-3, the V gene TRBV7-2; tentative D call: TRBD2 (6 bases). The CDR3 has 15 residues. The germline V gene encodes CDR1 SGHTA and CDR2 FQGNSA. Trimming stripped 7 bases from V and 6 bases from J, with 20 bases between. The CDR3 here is CASTLAGGAMDTQYF. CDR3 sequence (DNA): TGTGCCAGCACCCTGGCCGGAGGGGCTATGGATACGCAGTATTTT.

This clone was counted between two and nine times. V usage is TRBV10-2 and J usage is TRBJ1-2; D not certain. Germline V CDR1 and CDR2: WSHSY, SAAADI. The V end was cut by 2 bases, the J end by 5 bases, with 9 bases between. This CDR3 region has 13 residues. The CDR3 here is CASSEEALYGYTF. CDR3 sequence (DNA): TGCGCCAGCAGTGAGGAGGCTTTGTATGGCTACACCTTC.

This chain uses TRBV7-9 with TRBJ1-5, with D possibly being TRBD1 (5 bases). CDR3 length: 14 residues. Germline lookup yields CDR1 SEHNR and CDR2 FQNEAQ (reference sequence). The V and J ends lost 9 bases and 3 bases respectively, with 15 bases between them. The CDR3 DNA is TGTGCCAGTAGGGGAGGGCAGGACAATCAGCCCCAGCATTTT. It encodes CASRGGQDNQPQHF.

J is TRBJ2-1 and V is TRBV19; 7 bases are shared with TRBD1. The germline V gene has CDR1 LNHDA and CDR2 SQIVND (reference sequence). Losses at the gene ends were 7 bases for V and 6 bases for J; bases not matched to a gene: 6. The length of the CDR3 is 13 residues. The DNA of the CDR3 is TGTGCCAGTAACCTACGACAGGGCAATGAGCAGTTCTTC. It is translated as CASNLRQGNEQFF.